The 11 T cell receptor beta chains below come from one sample, sequenced in a study of beta chain features in type 1 diabetes. Their cognate antigens are unknown. General study findings and limits: All four CD4+ subsets from Type 1 diabetes patients carried moderately but significantly shorter TCRB CDR3s.

Expressed TCRB transcripts were sequenced after all isolated RNA was converted to cDNA. This table comes from immunoSEQ multiplex PCR, and its TCRdb copy is limited to in-frame clones, with some not included. The sample records around 250,000 clones, approximately 14% being singletons. The sequencing input was naive CD4+ T cells from blood. The receptor source for this set is a man aged 25-40 years with type 1 diabetes.

This clone was recorded a few times. In nucleotides, the CDR3 is TGTGCCAGCAGCTTCGACAGGAGAAGCACAGATACGCAGTATTTT. Translating gives CASSFDRRSTDTQYF. The genes are TRBV7-9 and TRBJ2-3, with a tentative D call TRBD1 (6 bases). The V gene lost 3 bases and the J gene lost 0 bases, with 10 bases spanning the gap. This CDR3 spans 15 amino acids. CDR1 and CDR2 from the germline V gene are SEHNR and FQNEAQ (reference sequence).

This chain uses TRBV27 with TRBJ2-7, with 7 bases fitting TRBD2. V was pared by 5 bases and J by 0 bases, with 4 bases of the junction left unmatched. The germline V gene has CDR1 MNHEY and CDR2 SMNVEV (reference sequence). CDR3 length: 14 amino acids. CDR3 protein: CASSVKRDSYEQYF. For the CDR3, the DNA is TGTGCCAGCAGTGTTAAGCGGGACTCCTACGAGCAGTACTTC.

This clone came up a few times. The CDR3 bases are TGCAGCGTTGAAGATCCGGGATCGTACGAGCAGTACTTC. This gives the protein CSVEDPGSYEQYF. The chain has TRBV29-1 and TRBJ2-7, with D maybe TRBD2 (5 bases). The CDR3 loop spans 13 amino acids. V shed 0 bases and J shed 4 bases, with 10 bases lying between them. CDR1 SQVTM and CDR2 ANQGSEA come from the germline V gene.

The chain joins TRBV6-6 to TRBJ2-1, with 7 positions matching TRBD2. Germline assignment: CDR1 MNHNY and CDR2 SVGAGI (reference sequence). Unmatched junction bases numbered 3, after V lost 0 bases and J lost 7 bases. CDR3 size: 14 residues. The CDR3 bases are TGTGCCAGCAGTTACTCTACGGGGGGAAATGAGCAGTTCTTC. As protein: CASSYSTGGNEQFF.

This clone was found a few times. V gene TRBV11-2 combines with J gene TRBJ2-5, with TRBD2 matching 11 bases. V gave up 1 base and J gave up 2 bases; unmatched junction bases: 3. Germline values: CDR1 SGHAT, CDR2 FQNNGV. The CDR3 extends over 16 amino acids. CDR3 coding DNA: TGTGCCAGCAGCTTAGGGGCTAGCGGGAGGCAAGAGACCCAGTACTTC. Its translation is CASSLGASGRQETQYF.

V is TRBV6-5 and J is TRBJ1-4, with D hard to call. The CDR3 sequence is 11 residues long. The V and J ends lost 10 bases and 3 bases respectively, with 6 bases between them. In germline, CDR1 is MNHEY, CDR2 SVGAGI. The CDR3 DNA follows: TGTGCCACCTACTCTAATGAAAAACTGTTTTTT. Translation gives CATYSNEKLFF.

The gene calls are TRBV6-4 and TRBJ1-2, with TRBD1 matching 9 bases. The CDR3 totals 13 residues. Germline CDR1 MRHNA, CDR2 SNTAGT. V was clipped by 2 bases and J by 11 bases; unmatched bases: 6. CDR3 bases: TGTGCCAGCAGTGACCTGGGACAGGGCCCGTACACCTTC. Protein sequence: CASSDLGQGPYTF.

This clone has only a few counts. The chain uses TRBV11-2 and TRBJ1-1, with D unclear. V dropped 1 base and J dropped 8 bases, with 11 bases sitting between them. The CDR3 totals 13 residues. CDR1 SGHAT and CDR2 FQNNGV come from the germline V gene. The CDR3 coding sequence is TGTGCCAGCAGCTTAGGGGCGTCTGGCGAAGCTTTCTTT. Amino acid sequence: CASSLGASGEAFF.

This clone was seen a handful of times. J is TRBJ2-1 and V is TRBV2; D perhaps matches TRBD2 (5 bases). V lost 4 bases and J lost 9, with 13 bases in between. Germline V CDR1 and CDR2: SNHLY, FYNNEI. CDR3 length: 13 amino acids. CDR3 bases: TGTGCCAGCAGTGTGGCTAGGAGCGGTGAGCAGTTCTTC. Encoded protein: CASSVARSGEQFF.

CDR3 loop: CASTGGAVGNQETQYF. The CDR3 DNA sequence: TGTGCCAGCACCGGTGGGGCGGTAGGGAACCAAGAGACCCAGTACTTC. The V call is TRBV9, the J call TRBJ2-5; tentative D call: TRBD1 (5 bases). The length of the CDR3 is 16 residues. Germline loops: CDR1 SGDLS, CDR2 YYNGEE. V was pared by 6 bases and J by 0 bases, with 18 bases between.

This clone was counted a few times. This rearrangement joins TRBV10-3 to TRBJ1-5; no firm D call. Germline loops: CDR1 ENHRY, CDR2 SYGVKD. The CDR3 contains 14 residues. Between the trimmed V and J ends, which lost 3 bases and 4 bases, there was a span of 10 bases. CDR3 in DNA: TGTGCCATCAGTGACCGTACAGATAATCAGCCCCAGCATTTT. It codes for CAISDRTDNQPQHF.